This TCR beta chain was captured in a study of T-cell reconstitution after alpha-beta-depleted transplantation in children. This clonotype appeared a few times. This CDR3 contains 16 residues. The J segment lost 2 bases and the V segment lost 0 bases, leaving 3 bases of the junction unmatched. Per germline, CDR1 SGHRS and CDR2 YFSETQ. Unique molecular identifiers featured in how the TCRbeta library was prepared. Via MiXCR, TCRdb re-called the PCR reads, giving one row per CDR3 protein. The repertoire includes about 540,000 distinct CDR3 sequences, about a quarter of them detected once, and 36% sits in the top ten.

The rearrangement links TRBV5-1 to TRBJ2-1; 9 nucleotides line up with TRBD1. Here the sequenced sample was PBMCs, taken before TCRalphabeta/CD19-depleted stem cell transplant. This sequence was found in a boy younger than two with Wiskott-Aldrich syndrome, due to receive a stem cell transplant. The CDR3 DNA follows: TGCGCCAGCAGCTTGGAAGGGACAGGGCCCTACAATGAGCAGTTCTTC. Protein: CASSLEGTGPYNEQFF.